One and the same sample provided the 6 T cell receptor beta chains below, sequenced in a study of CD8+ T cells in alopecia areata. Extracted from the samples, RNA was reverse transcribed into cDNA to serve as the sequencing template. Sequenced by immunoSEQ multiplex PCR; TCRdb stores in-frame clones only, minus some. The data show 130,000 to 150,000 clones, 65% to 90% seen once. Treatment specified: oral pan-JAK inhibitor, 5-10 mg twice daily. Sequencing was performed on CD8+ T cells sorted from blood, taken at week 4, from a patient treated with tofacitinib. These receptors were taken from a human donor with alopecia areata.

This chain joins TRBV7-2 and TRBJ2-5; unclear D gene. In germline, CDR1 is SGHTA, CDR2 FQGNSA. V lost 1 base, J lost 2 bases, and 11 bases lay in between. The CDR3 is made up of 15 amino acids. CDR3 coding DNA: TGTGCCAGCAGCTTAGGGCCGACGGATCAAGAGACCCAGTACTTC. This sequence encodes CASSLGPTDQETQYF.

The chain has TRBV5-6 and TRBJ2-1; D call uncertain. V lost 0 bases and J 6 bases, leaving 7 bases between the germline ends. CDR1 and CDR2 from the germline V gene are SGHDT and YYEEEE. The length of the CDR3 is 13 residues. The CDR3, as DNA: TGTGCCAGCAGCTTGGTAGGGTCCAATGAGCAGTTCTTC. Translated: CASSLVGSNEQFF.

This chain joins TRBV13 and TRBJ2-5; 7 bases map to TRBD2. V lost 4 bases, J lost 2 bases, and 7 bases stayed unmatched. CDR3 length equals 15 residues. Germline lookup yields CDR1 PRHDT and CDR2 FYEKMQ (reference sequence). The CDR3 loop is CASSSNGRGQETQYF. CDR3 DNA sequence: TGTGCCAGCAGCTCGAATGGGAGGGGACAAGAGACCCAGTACTTC.

This sequence joins TRBV7-8 and TRBJ1-5, with TRBD1 matching over 7 bases. The CDR3 extends over 16 amino acids. The germline gives CDR1 SGHVS, CDR2 FQNEAQ. V shed 5 bases and J 0 bases; nucleotides not matched to a gene: 7. Written as DNA, the CDR3 is TGTGCCAGCAGCCCAAGGGACAGATATAGCAATCAGCCCCAGCATTTT. It is translated as CASSPRDRYSNQPQHF.

The rearrangement joins TRBV25-1 to TRBJ2-3; D assignment may be TRBD1 or TRBD2 (5 bases each). This CDR3 has 16 residues. From germline, CDR1 is MGHDK and CDR2 SYGVNS. V was trimmed by 2 bases and J by 0 bases, leaving 12 bases between them. This CDR3 is CASSERDGSSTDTQYF. CDR3 DNA sequence: TGTGCCAGCAGTGAACGGGACGGAAGTAGCACAGATACGCAGTATTTT.

The chain uses TRBV4-3 and TRBJ2-7, with 7 bases lining up with TRBD1. CDR1 is LGHNA and CDR2 is YSLEER in the germline V gene. The CDR3 spans 16 residues. J was trimmed by 2 bases and V by 4 bases; bases with no gene match: 11. The CDR3 is CASSLQLTGITYEQYF. Written as DNA, the CDR3 is TGCGCCAGCAGCCTCCAACTGACAGGGATCACCTACGAGCAGTACTTC.